A selection of T cell receptor beta chains follows, all from one sample in a study of T cell responses to AZD1222 COVID-19 vaccine. The repertoire was sequenced with immunoSEQ multiplex PCR; TCRdb's copy has only in-frame clones and lacks some. The table has about 44,000 clones, nearly 85% seen once. The source was peripheral blood, collected on day 0 of AZD1222 vaccination. These receptors were taken from an adult in good health. The CDR3 runs from the conserved cysteine through the conserved F or W. Fields, in order: clone size, V gene, J gene, D gene, CDR3 protein, CDR3 DNA. D genes are given only for firm matches. Only some rows state a clone size, as once, few, many or a class for expanded clones.

clone_size: NA
v_call: TRBV19
j_call: TRBJ1-5
d_call: TRBD1
cdr3_aa: CASSTDRAGRQPQHF
cdr3_nt: TGTGCCAGTAGTACAGACAGGGCAGGTCGTCAGCCCCAGCATTTT

clone_size: NA
v_call: TRBV6-2/TRBV6-3
j_call: TRBJ1-1
d_call: NA
cdr3_aa: CASSKGGLNTEAFF
cdr3_nt: TGTGCCAGCAGTAAAGGGGGTTTGAACACTGAAGCTTTCTTT

clone_size: NA
v_call: TRBV27
j_call: TRBJ2-7
d_call: NA
cdr3_aa: CASSFRGSHREQYF
cdr3_nt: TGTGCCAGCAGTTTTCGAGGGTCCCACCGCGAGCAGTACTTC

clone_size: few
v_call: TRBV20-1
j_call: TRBJ1-5
d_call: NA
cdr3_aa: CSASPQGANQPQHF
cdr3_nt: TGCAGTGCTAGTCCCCAAGGAGCCAATCAGCCCCAGCATTTT

clone_size: NA
v_call: TRBV10-2
j_call: TRBJ1-5
d_call: TRBD1
cdr3_aa: CASSESTGLQGANQPQHF
cdr3_nt: TGCGCCAGCAGTGAGTCGACGGGACTACAGGGGGCGAATCAGCCCCAGCATTTT

clone_size: NA
v_call: TRBV10-3
j_call: TRBJ2-3
d_call: TRBD2
cdr3_aa: CAIGSGTSGSTDTQYF
cdr3_nt: TGTGCCATCGGTTCGGGCACTAGCGGAAGCACAGATACGCAGTATTTT

clone_size: NA
v_call: TRBV27
j_call: TRBJ2-7
d_call: TRBD2
cdr3_aa: CASSLRPPSLAGGTHEQYF
cdr3_nt: TGTGCCAGCAGTTTACGGCCCCCCTCACTAGCGGGGGGCACCCACGAGCAGTACTTC

clone_size: NA
v_call: TRBV6-5
j_call: TRBJ2-2
d_call: TRBD1
cdr3_aa: CASTRTGRNTGELFF
cdr3_nt: TGTGCCAGCACCCGGACAGGGAGAAACACCGGGGAGCTGTTTTTT

clone_size: NA
v_call: TRBV18
j_call: TRBJ2-5
d_call: NA
cdr3_aa: CASSSYGQQETQYF
cdr3_nt: TGTGCCAGCTCATCCTACGGGCAACAGGAGACCCAGTACTTC

clone_size: NA
v_call: TRBV11-2
j_call: TRBJ2-1
d_call: TRBD2
cdr3_aa: CASSLDRGLYNEQFF
cdr3_nt: TGTGCCAGCAGCTTAGATCGGGGACTATACAATGAGCAGTTCTTC

clone_size: few
v_call: TRBV3-1/TRBV3-2
j_call: TRBJ1-5
d_call: TRBD1
cdr3_aa: CASSPRQGNQPQHF
cdr3_nt: TGTGCCAGCAGCCCCAGACAGGGTAATCAGCCCCAGCATTTT

clone_size: once
v_call: TRBV14
j_call: TRBJ1-1
d_call: NA
cdr3_aa: CASSQGAGVNTEAFF
cdr3_nt: TGTGCCAGCAGCCAAGGCGCAGGGGTGAACACTGAAGCTTTCTTT

clone_size: NA
v_call: TRBV3-1/TRBV3-2
j_call: TRBJ1-2
d_call: TRBD1
cdr3_aa: CASSPNRGLGYTF
cdr3_nt: TGTGCCAGCAGCCCCAACAGGGGCCTTGGCTACACCTTC

clone_size: few
v_call: TRBV14
j_call: TRBJ1-3
d_call: NA
cdr3_aa: CASSQEPDSGGNTIYF
cdr3_nt: TGTGCCAGCAGCCAAGAGCCGGACAGCGGGGGAAACACCATATATTTT

clone_size: NA
v_call: TRBV7-2
j_call: TRBJ1-1
d_call: NA
cdr3_aa: CASSPWGMNTEAFF
cdr3_nt: TGTGCCAGCAGCCCCTGGGGCATGAACACTGAAGCTTTCTTT

clone_size: NA
v_call: TRBV28
j_call: TRBJ2-1
d_call: NA
cdr3_aa: CASSLTGIWNEQFF
cdr3_nt: TGTGCCAGCAGTTTGACAGGTATTTGGAATGAGCAGTTCTTC

clone_size: NA
v_call: TRBV6-5
j_call: TRBJ1-1
d_call: NA
cdr3_aa: CASSAPQNTEAFF
cdr3_nt: TGTGCCAGCAGCGCCCCACAGAACACTGAAGCTTTCTTT

clone_size: NA
v_call: TRBV27
j_call: TRBJ2-7
d_call: NA
cdr3_aa: CASSLAGTPYEQYF
cdr3_nt: TGTGCCAGCAGTCTGGCAGGTACCCCCTACGAGCAGTACTTC

clone_size: NA
v_call: TRBV19
j_call: TRBJ2-1
d_call: TRBD2
cdr3_aa: CASIPWGNSGVDNEQFF
cdr3_nt: TGTGCCAGTATCCCCTGGGGGAATAGCGGGGTAGACAATGAGCAGTTCTTC

clone_size: NA
v_call: TRBV5-4
j_call: TRBJ2-5
d_call: TRBD2
cdr3_aa: CASSLAPGTSGMVETQYF
cdr3_nt: TGTGCCAGCAGCTTGGCCCCCGGGACTAGCGGGATGGTGGAGACCCAGTACTTC

clone_size: NA
v_call: TRBV5-1
j_call: TRBJ1-2
d_call: NA
cdr3_aa: CASSSAPGRVAGGYTF
cdr3_nt: TGCGCCAGCAGCTCAGCGCCGGGACGGGTGGCCGGAGGCTACACCTTC

clone_size: once
v_call: TRBV5-6
j_call: TRBJ2-1
d_call: NA
cdr3_aa: CASSPDPFGGNEQFF
cdr3_nt: TGTGCCAGCAGCCCTGACCCTTTTGGGGGAAATGAGCAGTTCTTC

clone_size: NA
v_call: TRBV19
j_call: TRBJ1-6
d_call: TRBD1
cdr3_aa: CASRIGTVSNSPLHF
cdr3_nt: TGTGCCAGTAGGATAGGGACAGTCAGCAATTCACCCCTCCACTTT

clone_size: NA
v_call: TRBV7-8
j_call: TRBJ2-1
d_call: NA
cdr3_aa: CASSPDSYNEQFF
cdr3_nt: TGTGCCAGCAGCCCGGACAGCTACAATGAGCAGTTCTTC

clone_size: NA
v_call: TRBV11-3
j_call: TRBJ2-2
d_call: NA
cdr3_aa: CASSLGLGSTGELFF
cdr3_nt: TGTGCCAGCAGCTTAGGTCTTGGCAGCACCGGGGAGCTGTTTTTT

clone_size: NA
v_call: TRBV24-1
j_call: TRBJ1-5
d_call: NA
cdr3_aa: CATSDLLEGIGYQPQHF
cdr3_nt: TGTGCCACCAGTGATTTGCTGGAGGGAATCGGGTATCAGCCCCAGCATTTT

clone_size: NA
v_call: TRBV7-2
j_call: TRBJ1-2
d_call: NA
cdr3_aa: CASSLERTYGYTF
cdr3_nt: TGTGCCAGCAGCTTAGAACGGACATATGGCTACACCTTC

clone_size: NA
v_call: TRBV10-2
j_call: TRBJ1-6
d_call: TRBD1
cdr3_aa: CASRLEGGSSPLHF
cdr3_nt: TGCGCCAGCAGGCTCGAAGGGGGCAGCTCACCCCTCCACTTT

clone_size: NA
v_call: TRBV5-4
j_call: TRBJ2-1
d_call: NA
cdr3_aa: CASSEGWNEQFF
cdr3_nt: TGTGCCAGCAGCGAGGGGTGGAATGAGCAGTTCTTC

clone_size: NA
v_call: TRBV3-1/TRBV3-2
j_call: TRBJ1-4
d_call: NA
cdr3_aa: CASSSPGPQNEKLFF
cdr3_nt: TGTGCCAGCAGTTCTCCGGGACCCCAGAATGAAAAACTGTTTTTT

clone_size: NA
v_call: TRBV4-1
j_call: TRBJ2-3
d_call: NA
cdr3_aa: CASSQEVIGTSTDTQYF
cdr3_nt: TGCGCCAGCAGCCAAGAGGTGATAGGCACTAGCACAGATACGCAGTATTTT

clone_size: few
v_call: TRBV10-2
j_call: TRBJ1-2
d_call: NA
cdr3_aa: CASSENGYGYTF
cdr3_nt: TGCGCCAGCAGTGAGAATGGCTATGGCTACACCTTC

clone_size: NA
v_call: TRBV19
j_call: TRBJ2-7
d_call: NA
cdr3_aa: CASSPQGTSYEQYF
cdr3_nt: TGTGCCAGTAGCCCACAGGGCACGTCCTACGAGCAGTACTTC

clone_size: NA
v_call: TRBV12-2
j_call: TRBJ1-5
d_call: NA
cdr3_aa: CASRLGRDDGNQPQHF
cdr3_nt: TGTGCAAGTCGCTTAGGAAGGGACGATGGCAATCAGCCCCAGCATTTT

clone_size: few
v_call: TRBV15
j_call: TRBJ2-3
d_call: TRBD2
cdr3_aa: CATSDPGTSETDTQYF
cdr3_nt: TGTGCCACCAGCGACCCCGGGACTAGCGAGACAGATACGCAGTATTTT

clone_size: NA
v_call: TRBV4-3
j_call: TRBJ2-5
d_call: NA
cdr3_aa: CASSQDVGAETQYF
cdr3_nt: TGCGCCAGCAGCCAAGACGTAGGGGCAGAGACCCAGTACTTC

clone_size: NA
v_call: TRBV6-5
j_call: TRBJ1-5
d_call: NA
cdr3_aa: CASESDSNQPQHF
cdr3_nt: TGTGCCAGCGAATCTGATAGCAATCAGCCCCAGCATTTT

clone_size: NA
v_call: TRBV2
j_call: TRBJ1-1
d_call: TRBD1
cdr3_aa: CASSSDRVNTEAFF
cdr3_nt: TGTGCCAGCAGTTCGGACAGGGTCAACACTGAAGCTTTCTTT

clone_size: NA
v_call: TRBV29-1
j_call: TRBJ2-1
d_call: NA
cdr3_aa: CSVYYRGPRVEQFF
cdr3_nt: TGCAGCGTTTATTATAGAGGGCCCCGGGTTGAGCAGTTCTTC

clone_size: NA
v_call: TRBV28
j_call: TRBJ2-7
d_call: NA
cdr3_aa: CASTLRGLGASYEQYF
cdr3_nt: TGTGCCAGCACCCTACGAGGGCTGGGGGCATCGTACGAGCAGTACTTC

clone_size: NA
v_call: TRBV18
j_call: TRBJ2-4
d_call: TRBD1
cdr3_aa: CASSPTRSQDRAYF
cdr3_nt: TGTGCCAGCTCACCGACCAGAAGTCAGGACAGGGCCTACTTC

clone_size: NA
v_call: TRBV7-9
j_call: TRBJ1-2
d_call: NA
cdr3_aa: CASSLMRELDGYTF
cdr3_nt: TGTGCCAGCAGCTTAATGCGGGAGTTGGATGGCTACACCTTC